This TCR beta chain came from a study of beta chain features in type 1 diabetes. In total, each donor contributed a single heparinised blood draw that averaged about 120 mL. General study results and limits: Type 1 diabetes patients showed a moderate but significant shortening of TCRB CDR3s in all four CD4+ subsets.

Isolated RNA was reverse transcribed in full, so expressed TCRB transcripts were sequenced. Read counts averaged roughly 3.7 million for samples of naive, central memory and regulatory T cells. The protocol was immunoSEQ multiplex PCR, while the TCRdb copy is restricted to in-frame clones and leaves out a portion. The sample lists about 340,000 clones, around 8.5% occurring once. Looked up from germline, CDR1 is GTSNPN and CDR2 is SVGIG (reference sequence). V was pared by 5 bases and J by 5 bases, with 2 bases of the junction left unmatched. This CDR3 has 12 amino acids. The sample holds a few counts of this clone. As yet, its antigen is unknown.

The rearrangement uses TRBV30 and TRBJ1-5, with TRBD1 matching 8 bases. The sample comprised central memory CD4+ T cells from blood. This sequence originates from a man younger than 40 with type 1 diabetes. The CDR3 DNA reads as TGTGCCTGGGACAGGGGCGATCAGCCCCAGCATTTT. This codes for CAWDRGDQPQHF.